The clone carrying this T cell receptor (beta chain) occurred many times. The CDR3 has 16 residues. After removal of 4 bases from V and 2 bases from J, the junction contained 6 bases not matched to a gene. The germline CDR1 and CDR2 sequences are SGHTA and FQGNSA. The TCR beta CDR3 regions underwent amplification using RNA transcripts as the source. TCR CDR3 underwent first-round RT-PCR with the HTBI primer set. MiXCR, applied by TCRdb to the multiplex PCR reads, yields one record per CDR3 protein. The sample lists a few hundred thousand distinct CDR3 sequences, about 19% occurring once. This sample was taken from a study of T cells in Graves' hyperthyroidism and ophthalmopathy. Inclusion characteristics of ophthalmopathy patients comprised a Clinical Activity Score of at least 3, a NOSPECS grade of at least 4, and duration under 3 months. 10 ml of fresh peripheral blood supplied the PBMCs.

Material: blood. The TCR was taken from a man in his fifties or sixties with Graves' ophthalmopathy. V and J are TRBV7-2 and TRBJ2-3, with 10 nucleotides matching TRBD2. CDR3 coding DNA: TGTGCCAGCAGCTCTAGCGGGGGACATCCCACAGATACGCAGTATTTT. Translating it yields CASSSSGGHPTDTQYF.